One and the same sample provided the 30 T cell receptor beta chains below, sequenced in a study of cytomegalovirus exposure and HLA in healthy donors. TCRdb's table, derived via immunoSEQ multiplex PCR, lists solely in-frame clones and lacks some. This sample carries around 120,000 clones, about 90% of them seen once, and the ten largest clones take about 1.9%. The sequencing sample was made of PBMCs. These receptor sequences come from a woman aged 18-29 years in good health and CMV-seronegative.

V and J are TRBV7-9 and TRBJ1-1, with a possible D match to TRBD1 (6 bases). V lost 1 base and J lost 6, with 12 bases in between. The CDR3 contains 14 residues. Germline-derived CDR1 and CDR2 are SEHNR and FQNEAQ (reference sequence). CDR3 residues: CASSLDQGPAEAFF. CDR3 in DNA: TGTGCCAGCAGCTTAGACCAGGGGCCAGCTGAAGCTTTCTTT.

The V gene is TRBV5-1, the J gene TRBJ2-7; D call uncertain. Trimming took off 0 bases at V and 0 bases at J, with 10 bases between the two ends. Germline assignment: CDR1 SGHRS and CDR2 YFSETQ. This CDR3 has 15 amino acids. The CDR3 nucleotides read TGCGCCAGCAGCTTGGACGGCCGGAGCTCCTACGAGCAGTACTTC. It is translated as CASSLDGRSSYEQYF.

This clone was seen a single time. The V and J genes are TRBV7-2 and TRBJ2-5; a weak D match, TRBD2 (6 bases). The V gene's germline CDR1 is SGHTA and CDR2 FQGNSA. V gave up 0 bases and J gave up 4 bases, with 6 bases separating them. This CDR3 spans 13 amino acids. This chain's CDR3 is CASSLARGETQYF. The DNA of the CDR3 is TGTGCCAGCAGCTTAGCGCGGGGAGAGACCCAGTACTTC.

The chain combines TRBV4-1 with TRBJ1-6, with a possible D match to TRBD1 (5 bases). V was clipped by 1 base and J by 1 base, with 14 bases between them. Germline V gene data show CDR1 as MGHRA and CDR2 as YSYEKL. The CDR3 loop spans 18 amino acids. The CDR3 DNA sequence: TGCGCCAGCAGCCAAGCCCTTTCGGGGGGATCCTATAATTCACCCCTCCACTTT. As protein: CASSQALSGGSYNSPLHF.

The V and J genes are TRBV5-1 and TRBJ2-5; tentatively, D is TRBD1 (6 bases). Germline CDR1 is SGHRS and CDR2 is YFSETQ. The V and J ends lost 4 bases and 4 bases respectively, with 26 bases between them. The CDR3 runs to 18 residues. The CDR3 bases are TGCGCCAGCAGCCCTGGGGCTCCAGGGCTGAGGGGGAGAGAGACCCAGTACTTC. The encoded protein is CASSPGAPGLRGRETQYF.

The genes are TRBV6-9 and TRBJ1-4, with D uncertain. The germline V and J ends were trimmed by 0 bases and 5 bases, with 10 bases remaining between them. Germline V gene data show CDR1 as MNHGY and CDR2 as SVAAGI. The CDR3 totals 15 residues. CDR3 sequence: CASSYSRAANEKLFF. CDR3 DNA sequence: TGTGCCAGCAGTTATTCGCGGGCGGCCAATGAAAAACTGTTTTTT.

The genes are TRBV6-5 and TRBJ2-1, with D tentatively TRBD2 (6 bases). This CDR3 spans 14 amino acids. V lost 1 base and J 8 bases, leaving 12 bases between the germline ends. The germline gives CDR1 MNHEY, CDR2 SVGAGI. CDR3 sequence: CASSYWNGGDEQFF. CDR3 coding DNA: TGTGCCAGCAGTTACTGGAACGGGGGTGATGAGCAGTTCTTC.

The chain combines TRBV5-1 with TRBJ2-3, with D tentatively TRBD2 (6 bases). This CDR3 contains 14 residues. In germline, CDR1 is SGHRS, CDR2 YFSETQ. Trimming took 4 bases from V and 6 from J, leaving 15 bases between them. CDR3 DNA sequence: TGCGCCAGCAGCCTGACTAGACCCCGCGATACGCAGTATTTT. Its translation is CASSLTRPRDTQYF.

The J gene is TRBJ2-1, the V gene TRBV5-5; D call uncertain. The CDR3 covers 11 residues. Germline V gives CDR1 SGHKS, CDR2 YYEKEE (reference sequence). Trimming pared 5 bases from V and 10 bases from J, leaving 10 bases between. DNA for the CDR3: TGTGCCAGCAGTGCGGTTAGGGAGCAGTTCTTC. Translating gives CASSAVREQFF.

The chain is built from TRBV14 and TRBJ1-1; D is unresolved. The CDR3 covers 16 residues. Germline V gene data show CDR1 as SGHDN and CDR2 as FVKESK. The V and J ends lost 1 base and 0 bases respectively, with 12 bases between them. The CDR3 nucleotides are TGTGCCAGCAGCCAAGGGAACAGACGTGTGAACACTGAAGCTTTCTTT. Translated: CASSQGNRRVNTEAFF.

CDR3 sequence (DNA): TGTGCCAGCCAGATACAGGGGGCAGATACGCAGTATTTT. Protein product: CASQIQGADTQYF. The genes are TRBV28 and TRBJ2-3; 8 bases match TRBD1. The CDR3 runs 13 residues. CDR1 and CDR2 (germline): MDHEN, SYDVKM. Losses at the gene ends were 8 bases for V and 4 bases for J; bases not matched to a gene: 5.

The chain carries TRBV28 and TRBJ1-2, with TRBD1 matching 7 bases. This CDR3 region has 14 residues. CDR1 is MDHEN, CDR2 SYDVKM, per germline. The J segment lost 4 bases and the V segment lost 2 bases, leaving 4 bases of the junction unmatched. In nucleotides, the CDR3 is TGTGCCAGCAGTTTACGGGACAGTCTCTATGGCTACACCTTC. Translation gives CASSLRDSLYGYTF.

The genes are TRBV5-4 and TRBJ2-7, with 8 bases that match TRBD1. CDR1 and CDR2 from the germline V gene are SGHNT and YYREEE (reference sequence). J gave up 2 bases and V 3 bases, and 7 bases lay outside the gene matches. The CDR3 loop spans 15 amino acids. CDR3 sequence: CASSSTGGSPYEQYF. Written as DNA, the CDR3 is TGTGCCAGCAGCTCCACAGGGGGTTCCCCCTACGAGCAGTACTTC.

The V and J genes are TRBV5-6 and TRBJ2-7, with D possibly matching TRBD1 (5 bases). Trimming took off 3 bases at V and 6 bases at J, with 10 bases between the two ends. Germline CDR1 is SGHDT and CDR2 is YYEEEE. There are 12 residues in the CDR3. The CDR3 loop is CASSSPQGEQYF. The DNA of the CDR3 is TGTGCCAGCAGCTCCCCCCAGGGCGAGCAGTACTTC.

The V call is TRBV13, the J call TRBJ2-2; D unresolved. V lost 4 bases, J lost 1 base, and 7 bases lay in between. This CDR3 has 14 amino acids. CDR1 is PRHDT and CDR2 is FYEKMQ in the germline V gene (reference sequence). The CDR3 DNA is TGTGCCAGCAGCTCAAACAGGAACACCGGGGAGCTGTTTTTT. Amino acid sequence: CASSSNRNTGELFF.

The chain links TRBV9 to TRBJ2-3; D is perhaps TRBD2 (6 bases). Germline CDR1 reads SGDLS; CDR2 reads YYNGEE. The CDR3 loop spans 14 amino acids. V was clipped by 3 bases and J by 2 bases, with 10 bases between them. The DNA for the CDR3 is TGTGCCAGCAGCGGTGGCGGGATCACAGATACGCAGTATTTT. This encodes CASSGGGITDTQYF.

The chain uses TRBV6-5 and TRBJ1-3, with unresolved D. The germline V gene has CDR1 MNHEY and CDR2 SVGAGI. V gave up 0 bases and J gave up 4 bases, with 10 bases separating them. This CDR3 contains 15 residues. The CDR3 is CASSYSGGPGNTIYF. The CDR3 DNA reads as TGTGCCAGCAGTTACTCCGGCGGCCCGGGAAACACCATATATTTT.

The chain couples TRBV2 to TRBJ2-7; tentatively, D is TRBD2 (5 bases). The germline gives CDR1 SNHLY, CDR2 FYNNEI. The CDR3 consists of 15 residues. The germline V and J ends were trimmed by 1 base and 7 bases, with 17 bases remaining between them. The CDR3 loop is CASSEGRGGFREQYF. The CDR3 DNA sequence: TGTGCCAGCAGTGAAGGTCGAGGCGGGTTTAGGGAGCAGTACTTC.

The chain combines TRBV14 with TRBJ1-1; D not certain. Germline loops: CDR1 SGHDN, CDR2 FVKESK. Trimming stripped 4 bases from V and 2 bases from J, with 14 bases between. This CDR3 is 15 amino acids long. The CDR3 is CASSLGAASNTEAFF. The CDR3 DNA sequence: TGTGCCAGCAGCCTGGGCGCCGCCTCAAACACTGAAGCTTTCTTT. Full variable domain (outside the CDR3, taken from reference TRBV14 and TRBJ1-1): EAGVTQFPSHSVIEKGQTVTLRCDPISGHDNLYWYRRVMGKEIKFLLHFVKESKQDESGMPNNRFLAERTGGTYSTLKVQPAELEDSGVYFCASSLGAASNTEAFFGQGTRLTVV.

The J gene is TRBJ2-5, the V gene TRBV10-3, with D hard to call. Trimming shortened V by 3 bases and J by 4 bases, and 9 bases separated the two germline ends. The CDR3 is 13 residues long. Per the germline V gene, CDR1 is ENHRY and CDR2 is SYGVKD. The chain's CDR3 is CAISDLPGETQYF. The CDR3 DNA sequence: TGTGCCATCAGTGACCTCCCCGGAGAGACCCAGTACTTC.

This clone was observed a single time. This chain links TRBV28 with TRBJ2-3; D is perhaps TRBD2 (6 bases). This CDR3 has 15 residues. Trimming cost V 1 base and J 0 bases, with 8 bases left between them. The germline gives CDR1 MDHEN, CDR2 SYDVKM. DNA for the CDR3: TGTGCCAGCAGTTTATTGGCGGGGAGCACAGATACGCAGTATTTT. It is translated as CASSLLAGSTDTQYF.

The rearrangement joins TRBV19 to TRBJ1-2; 7 bases map to TRBD1. Per germline, CDR1 LNHDA and CDR2 SQIVND (reference sequence). The CDR3 sequence is 16 residues long. V was pared by 5 bases and J by 3 bases, with 12 bases of the junction left unmatched. CDR3 bases: TGTGCCAGTAGTTCCCCCCGACAGGGATTACACTATGGCTACACCTTC. Encoded protein: CASSSPRQGLHYGYTF.

This rearrangement joins TRBV5-4 to TRBJ2-3; 8 bases are a match to TRBD2. The germline gives CDR1 SGHNT, CDR2 YYREEE (reference sequence). The CDR3 has 15 amino acids. With 1 base clipped from V and 6 bases from J, the junction kept 7 bases outside the gene matches. This CDR3 is CASSLRAGAGDTQYF. Here the CDR3 DNA reads TGTGCCAGCAGCTTGAGAGCGGGGGCGGGGGATACGCAGTATTTT.

The rearrangement uses TRBV9 and TRBJ2-5, with 8 positions matching TRBD1. CDR3 size: 15 residues. J lost 1 base, V lost 4 bases, and 6 bases had no gene match. Germline CDR1 SGDLS, CDR2 YYNGEE. CDR3 region: CASSTGGLSQETQYF. The CDR3 coding sequence is TGTGCCAGCAGCACAGGGGGTCTCTCCCAAGAGACCCAGTACTTC.

This sequence joins TRBV9 and TRBJ2-2; 7 bases align to TRBD1. The CDR3 sequence is 14 residues long. V lost 5 bases, J lost 2 bases, and 3 bases stayed unmatched. Germline V CDR1 and CDR2: SGDLS, YYNGEE. The CDR3: CASRRTGNTGELFF. The CDR3, as DNA: TGTGCCAGCAGGAGGACAGGCAACACCGGGGAGCTGTTTTTT.

The V gene is TRBV9, the J gene TRBJ2-1; weak D call: TRBD2 (6 bases). Germline V gene sequence: CDR1 SGDLS, CDR2 YYNGEE. With 4 bases removed from V and 10 bases from J, the gap between germline ends came to 18 bases. The CDR3 loop spans 14 amino acids. The CDR3 DNA sequence: TGTGCCAGCAGCCCCGAGTGGGGGGTAAAGGAGCAGTTCTTC. This translates into CASSPEWGVKEQFF.

The J gene is TRBJ1-5, the V gene TRBV29-1; 7 positions agree with TRBD1. Per the germline V gene, CDR1 is SQVTM and CDR2 is ANQGSEA. Unmatched junction bases numbered 9, after V lost 4 bases and J lost 6 bases. The CDR3 spans 14 residues. This CDR3 is CSVAPKGAGQPQHF. CDR3 sequence (DNA): TGCAGCGTTGCCCCTAAGGGGGCGGGTCAGCCCCAGCATTTT.

This chain connects TRBV6-5 to TRBJ1-3; weak D call: TRBD1 (5 bases). The V end was cut by 6 bases, the J end by 4 bases, with 13 bases between. This CDR3 comprises 14 residues. Per the germline V gene, CDR1 is MNHEY and CDR2 is SVGAGI. The CDR3 reads CASSGGNRGNTIYF. The CDR3 DNA reads as TGTGCCAGCAGCGGGGGGAATCGGGGAAACACCATATATTTT.

The chain has TRBV9 and TRBJ1-2; D call uncertain. The germline gives CDR1 SGDLS, CDR2 YYNGEE. The CDR3 has 15 residues. V was pared by 0 bases and J by 8 bases, with 17 bases between. The CDR3 loop is CASSVDSRPGSGYTF. The CDR3, as DNA: TGTGCCAGCAGCGTAGATAGCAGACCTGGATCCGGCTACACCTTC.

This clone was observed once. The chain recombines TRBV15 with TRBJ1-2; 9 bases fit TRBD1. Trimming removed 3 bases from V and 9 bases from J; junction bases left unmatched: 8. The CDR3 consists of 14 residues. From germline, CDR1 is LNHNV and CDR2 YYDKDF (reference sequence). The CDR3 DNA reads TGTGCCACCAGCAGGGAGGGACAGGGTCGAAGCTACACCTTC. Its protein product is CATSREGQGRSYTF. Supplemented by reference TRBV15 and TRBJ1-2, the full variable domain reads DAMVIQNPRYQVTQFGKPVTLSCSQTLNHNVMYWYQQKSSQAPKLLFHYYDKDFNNEADTPDNFQSRRPNTSFCFLDIRSPGLGDTAMYLCATSREGQGRSYTFGSGTRLTVV.